This T cell receptor beta chain was retrieved from a study of T cells expressing NK-cell markers. There are 12 residues in the CDR3. Germline-derived CDR1 and CDR2 are SGHTA and FQGNSA. TCRdb reprocessed the 5' RACE reads; each CDR3 protein has one entry and no DNA is given. Its clone listing holds around 100,000 distinct CDR3 sequences. This receptor was obtained from a woman aged 18 to 69 in good health. The chain employs TRBV7-2 and TRBJ2-1. The sequencing input was blood T cells: a sorted CD56 or NKG2C T cell subset, CD4+ or CD8+ T cells, or bulk PBMC T cells (not recorded which). The CDR3 region is CASSREYHEQFF. The variable domain in full, completed from reference TRBV7-2 and TRBJ2-1, reads GAGVSQSPSNKVTEKGKDVELRCDPISGHTALYWYRQSLGQGLEFLIYFQGNSAPDKSGLPSDRFSAERTGGSVSTLTIQRTQQEDSAVYLCASSREYHEQFFGPGTRLTVL.